The 30 T cell receptor beta chains below all came from one sample that was sequenced in a study of tumor-infiltrating lymphocytes in primary liver carcinoma. Germline DNA was also extracted, with blood RNA taken from unsorted whole blood. TCR beta cDNA was prepared out of 500 ng total RNA by means of a constant-region primer. Each TCR beta library was derived from three nested multiplex PCR rounds that employed slightly modified ARM-PCR. Forward primers for TRBV1-TRBV30 and a C-beta reverse primer served the first two PCR rounds, at 10 cycles each. TCRdb passed the multiplex PCR reads through MiXCR, listing each CDR3 protein once. Found here are fewer than 400,000 distinct CDR3 sequences, about 60% of them singletons; the top ten hold roughly 9%. The sequenced material came from peripheral blood. All receptors come from a man between 40 and 49 years old with primary liver carcinoma and hepatitis B virus infection.

This clonotype was observed once. At one end the junction does not follow the germline gene, possibly because of a read error. This chain links TRBV7-8 with TRBJ2-5, with D perhaps TRBD1 (5 bases). This CDR3 has 13 amino acids. CDR1 is SGHVS and CDR2 is FQNEAQ in the germline V gene. The CDR3 reads CDSSARQQDTQYF. The CDR3 DNA reads as TGTGACAGCAGCGCGCGACAGCAAGATACCCAGTACTTC.

This clonotype was counted ten times or more. The rearrangement links TRBV12-3 or TRBV12-4 to TRBJ2-3; 8 nucleotides match TRBD2. The junction had 9 bases not matched to a gene; V was cut back by 6 bases and J by 4 bases. The CDR3 loop spans 15 amino acids. The CDR3: CASRLLAVGADTQYF. The DNA for the CDR3 is TGTGCCAGCAGGCTACTAGCGGTAGGGGCAGATACGCAGTATTTT.

Details on this clonotype: A much larger clone sits a single nucleotide away, making a read error possible. The chain uses TRBV29-1 and TRBJ2-1; D gene unclear. With 2 bases removed from V and 2 bases from J, the gap between germline ends came to 7 bases. Per the germline V gene, CDR1 is SQVTM and CDR2 is ANQGSEA. The CDR3 has 13 residues. The CDR3 DNA follows: TGCAGCGTTGAATGTCGGCCCTACAATGAGCAGTTCTTC. It encodes CSVECRPYNEQFF.

At least ten counts were recorded for this clonotype. The chain has TRBV6-2 or TRBV6-3 and TRBJ2-1; 7 bases map to TRBD1. Trimming at V came to 2 bases and at J to 0 bases, leaving 4 bases not matched to a gene. Per germline, CDR1 MNHEY and CDR2 SVGEGT. This CDR3 spans 16 amino acids. The CDR3 DNA is TGTGCCAGCAGTTACCCGGACAGGAGCTCCTACAATGAGCAGTTCTTC. Translated, it gives CASSYPDRSSYNEQFF.

The rearrangement links TRBV6-2 or TRBV6-3 to TRBJ2-5; D tentatively reads TRBD1 or TRBD2 (5 bases each). Germline CDR1 reads MNHEY; CDR2 reads SVGEGT. Trimming removed 7 bases from V and 5 bases from J, with 14 bases in between. This CDR3 spans 13 amino acids. CDR3 coding DNA: TGTGCCAGCATGAGGGGCGGACATGAGACCCAGTACTTC. This sequence encodes CASMRGGHETQYF.

The table lists this clonotype with a count of one. V is TRBV5-4 and J is TRBJ2-5; tentative D call: TRBD1 (6 bases). The CDR3 runs 15 residues. Trimming removed 4 bases at V and 4 bases at J, with 17 bases between. Germline V gives CDR1 SGHNT, CDR2 YYREEE (reference sequence). CDR3 nucleotides: TGTGCCAGCAGCATTCCAGGGGCGCAAGGAGAGACCCAGTACTTC. Its translation: CASSIPGAQGETQYF. Complete variable domain (other parts from reference TRBV5-4 and TRBJ2-5): ETGVTQSPTHLIKTRGQQVTLRCSSQSGHNTVSWYQQALGQGPQFIFQYYREEENGRGNFPPRFSGLQFPNYSSELNVNALELDDSALYLCASSIPGAQGETQYFGPGTRLLVL.

Comment on this clonotype: The conserved final phenylalanine or tryptophan is absent from the CDR3, which likely points to a read error. The DNA is omitted, as the CDR3 cannot be located on it reliably, and the CDR3 follows TCRdb's listing. The chain uses TRBV29-1 and TRBJ2-6; the D call TRBD1 from the table was never checked on the DNA. The CDR3 adds up to 14 amino acids, both ends counted. Per germline, CDR1 SQVTM and CDR2 ANQGSEA. The CDR3 protein is CSVGDVPGANVQTL.

Worth noting for this clonotype: A much larger clone is a single base away; this may be a read error. The chain is built from TRBV6-5 and TRBJ2-3; 14 bases are shared with TRBD2. This CDR3 is 13 amino acids long. Germline values: CDR1 MNHEY, CDR2 SVGAGI. The V gene end was trimmed by 7 bases and the J gene end by 11 bases; junction bases not matched to a gene: 5. CDR3 sequence (DNA): TGTGCCAGCAACCTTGGACTAGCGGGAGGGCAGTATTTT. This sequence encodes CASNLGLAGGQYF.

As for this clonotype: A single base separates this from a much larger clone, so it may be a read error. This chain links TRBV6-1 with TRBJ2-7, with D possibly being TRBD1 (6 bases). This CDR3 comprises 13 residues. In germline, CDR1 is MNHNS, CDR2 SASEGT. Here the CDR3 DNA reads TGTGTCAGCAGGAGCAGGGGCTCCTACGAGCAGTACTTC. This gives the protein CVSRSRGSYEQYF.

This clonotype occurred many times. J is TRBJ2-4 and V is TRBV10-2, with D possibly called TRBD1 or TRBD2 (5 bases each). There are 13 residues in the CDR3. The germline V gene encodes CDR1 WSHSY and CDR2 SAAADI. Trimming left V 3 bases short and J 7 bases short, with 10 bases between. CDR3 in amino acids: CASSDWGTNIQYF. The CDR3 bases are TGCGCCAGCAGTGATTGGGGGACGAACATTCAGTACTTC.

The table lists this clonotype with many counts. J is TRBJ2-1 and V is TRBV29-1, with a weak D call TRBD1 (6 bases). Deletions cut 3 bases from V and 8 bases from J, with 11 bases between. The CDR3 runs to 12 residues. CDR1 and CDR2 from the germline V gene are SQVTM and ANQGSEA. For the CDR3, the DNA is TGCAGCGTTGACAGGGGCTTCGATGAGCAGTTCTTC. Translating it yields CSVDRGFDEQFF.

Comment on this clonotype: Relative to the germline gene, one junction end is altered; a read error may explain this. The rearrangement uses TRBV11-2 and TRBJ2-7; perhaps TRBD2 as D (5 bases). The CDR3 length is 15 residues. Germline CDR1 SGHAT, CDR2 FQNNGV. In DNA form, the CDR3 reads TGTGTCAGCAGCCTCCTTTTACGGACTCCCTACGAGCAGTACTTC. It is translated as CVSSLLLRTPYEQYF.

Concerning this clonotype: With a much larger clone just one base away, this may be a read error. This rearrangement joins TRBV28 to TRBJ2-7; D gene uncertain. The CDR3 length is 12 residues. Germline loops: CDR1 MDHEN, CDR2 SYDVKM. CDR3 DNA: TGTGCCTGCAGTTTTCAAAACTACGAGCAGTACTTC. It codes for CACSFQNYEQYF.

In regard to this clonotype: A junction boundary mismatches the germline segment, possibly from a read error. The gene calls are TRBV12-3 or TRBV12-4 and TRBJ2-5; no definite D call. This CDR3 spans 12 amino acids. The CDR3 protein is CASSFDQETQHF. DNA of the CDR3: TGTGCCAGCAGTTTTGACCAAGAGACCCAGCACTTC.

For this clonotype: A read error is possible here, since a much larger clone lies one base away. The rearrangement links TRBV6-5 to TRBJ2-3, with TRBD2 matching 9 bases. The V gene's germline CDR1 is MNHEY and CDR2 SVGAGI. The CDR3 is 18 amino acids. The trim removed 7 bases at V and 4 bases at J, leaving 18 bases unmatched. The CDR3 sequence: CASTTKRAAGGPPDTQYF. Here the CDR3 DNA reads TGTGCCAGCACTACCAAGAGGGCGGCGGGAGGGCCTCCAGATACGCAGTATTTT.

As regards this clonotype: At one end, the junction sequence differs from germline, possibly due to a read error. J is TRBJ2-4 and V is TRBV11-1; 13 nucleotides agree with TRBD2. The CDR3 is made up of 17 amino acids. Germline CDR1 is SGHAT and CDR2 is FQDESV (reference sequence). CDR3: CASSFPGTSGTKSIQYF. The CDR3 DNA reads TGTGCTAGCAGCTTTCCCGGGACTAGCGGGACCAAAAGTATTCAGTACTTC. The whole variable domain, filled in from reference TRBV11-1 and TRBJ2-4, reads EAEVAQSPRYKITEKSQAVAFWCDPISGHATLYWYRQILGQGPELLVQFQDESVVDDSQLPKDRFSAERLKGVDSTLKIQPAELGDSAMYLCASSFPGTSGTKSIQYFGAGTRLSVL.

Many counts were recorded for this clonotype. The chain uses TRBV11-3 and TRBJ2-7; the D call may be TRBD1 or TRBD2 (6 bases each). CDR1 SGHNT and CDR2 YENEEA come from the germline V gene. This CDR3 region has 15 residues. V was cut by 4 bases and J by 6 bases, with 19 bases left in between. The CDR3 region is CASSSSVGPGAEQYF. The DNA for the CDR3 is TGTGCCAGCAGCTCGTCCGTGGGACCGGGGGCCGAGCAGTACTTC.

As to this clonotype: A much larger clonotype is one base distant, so this may be a read error. The chain uses TRBV6-9 and TRBJ2-1, with 8 bases that match TRBD2. Germline V gene sequence: CDR1 MNHGY, CDR2 SVAAGI. The CDR3 loop spans 16 amino acids. With 6 bases clipped from V and 5 bases from J, the junction kept 12 bases outside the gene matches. The CDR3 DNA reads TGTGCCAGCAGGGTTGACAAGCGGGAGAGCCACAATGAGCAGTTCTTC. It yields the protein CASRVDKRESHNEQFF.

The sample holds a few counts of this clonotype. The chain is built from TRBV14 and TRBJ1-2, with D perhaps matching TRBD1 (5 bases). The CDR3 spans 14 residues. Trimming took 5 bases from V and 2 from J, leaving 12 bases between them. Germline V gene lookup returns CDR1 SGHDN and CDR2 FVKESK. The CDR3 coding sequence is TGTGCCAGCAGCAGCCGACAGATCAACTATGGCTACACCTTC. It encodes CASSSRQINYGYTF.

With regard to this clonotype: One junction end disagrees with the germline gene, perhaps due to a read error. J is TRBJ2-1 and V is TRBV11-2, with D tentatively TRBD1 (5 bases). Germline V lookup: CDR1 SGHAT, CDR2 FQNNGV. CDR3 length: 16 amino acids. The CDR3 bases are TGTACCAGCAGCTTAGATCTAGGGGTGAAAGACAATGAACAGTTCTTC. Amino acid sequence: CTSSLDLGVKDNEQFF.

The chain has TRBV6-2 or TRBV6-3 and TRBJ1-4, with D perhaps TRBD1 (5 bases). Trimming cost V 3 bases and J 0 bases, with 11 bases left between them. The CDR3 runs to 16 residues. Germline V lookup: CDR1 MNHEY, CDR2 SVGEGT. The CDR3 DNA is TGTGCCAGCAGTTATTGGGGACTCTCAACTAATGAAAAACTGTTTTTT. Protein product: CASSYWGLSTNEKLFF.

Note on this clonotype: At one end the junction does not follow the germline gene, possibly because of a read error. This rearrangement joins TRBV5-4 to TRBJ1-3; 9 bases are shared with TRBD1. The CDR3 sequence is 17 residues long. Germline V gene sequence: CDR1 SGHNT, CDR2 YYREEE (reference sequence). CDR3 sequence reads: CTSRATGTGHSGNTIYF. The CDR3 region has the DNA TGTACCAGCAGAGCAACCGGGACAGGGCATTCTGGAAACACCATATATTTT.

The chain recombines TRBV7-8 with TRBJ2-2; 9 bases align to TRBD2. This CDR3 has 16 residues. V lost 2 bases to trimming and J lost 6 bases; unmatched junction nucleotides: 7. In germline, CDR1 is SGHVS, CDR2 FQNEAQ. DNA for the CDR3: TGTGCCAGCAGCTTATTTGCTAGCGGGACATCCGGGGAGCTGTTTTTT. Translating it yields CASSLFASGTSGELFF.

This clonotype has a handful of counts. The rearrangement uses TRBV28 and TRBJ2-3; 8 nucleotides match TRBD2. The CDR3 is made up of 15 amino acids. From germline, CDR1 is MDHEN and CDR2 SYDVKM. With V trimmed by 3 bases and J by 4 bases, 6 bases remained unmatched. The CDR3 DNA is TGTGCCAGCAGTTTCCCCGCGGGGGGTGCAGATACGCAGTATTTT. This sequence encodes CASSFPAGGADTQYF.

Comments on this clonotype: One junction end does not reproduce the germline sequence, and a read error may be involved. The gene calls are TRBV4-1 and TRBJ2-2, with 9 bases fitting TRBD2. The CDR3 covers 17 residues. CDR1 and CDR2 (germline): MGHRA, YSYEKL. The DNA for the CDR3 is TGCGCCAGCAGCCAAGATATAGCGGGAGCGAACACAGGGGAGCTGTTTTTT. Translation gives CASSQDIAGANTGELFF.

As concerns this clonotype: The junction and the germline gene differ at one end; a read error may be behind it. The rearrangement links TRBV12-3 or TRBV12-4 to TRBJ2-3; a possible D gene is TRBD2 (5 bases). The CDR3 spans 15 residues. The CDR3 loop is CASSRRLTLTDMQYF. The CDR3 DNA sequence: TGTGCCAGCAGCCGTCGACTAACGCTAACAGATATGCAGTATTTT.

The rearrangement joins TRBV11-3 to TRBJ2-3, with unresolved D. V shed 4 bases and J shed 5 bases, with 7 bases lying between them. Germline loops: CDR1 SGHNT, CDR2 YENEEA. CDR3 size: 12 residues. In DNA form, the CDR3 reads TGTGCCAGCAGCTCAGTAGTAGATACGCAGTATTTT. Encoded protein: CASSSVVDTQYF.

About this clonotype itself: The conserved phenylalanine or tryptophan normally closing the CDR3 is absent here, so this likely arose from a read error. This rearrangement joins TRBV6-1 to TRBJ2-6; 8 nucleotides match TRBD1. The CDR3 runs 16 residues. The V gene's germline CDR1 is MNHNS and CDR2 SASEGT. V trimming: 11 bases; J trimming: 2 bases; junction bases outside the gene matches: 11. The CDR3 DNA reads as TGTGCCGGTACCGGTACAGGGGGTGCTGGGGCCAACGTCCTGACTTTA. As protein: CAGTGTGGAGANVLTL.

As concerns this clonotype: One base away lies a much larger clone, so this may be a sequencing read error. This sequence joins TRBV6-5 and TRBJ2-1; 15 bases are shared with TRBD2. CDR3 size: 16 residues. Per germline, CDR1 MNHEY and CDR2 SVGAGI. After removal of 6 bases from V and 6 bases from J, the junction contained 6 bases not matched to a gene. DNA of the CDR3: TGTGCCAGCAGAGGACTAGCGGGAGGGATCTTCAATGAGCAGTTCTTC. Protein sequence: CASRGLAGGIFNEQFF.

As regards this clonotype: It is likely a read error, because the conserved phenylalanine at the end of the CDR3 is missing. This sequence joins TRBV10-3 and TRBJ1-5; a weak D match, TRBD1 (6 bases). The length of the CDR3 is 16 residues. The V and J ends lost 4 bases and 6 bases respectively, with 19 bases between them. Germline CDR1 reads ENHRY; CDR2 reads SYGVKD. The CDR3 DNA sequence: TGTGCCATCAGTGCCCGGGGGCCCCAGGCGCGTCAGCCCCAGCATGTT. It codes for CAISARGPQARQPQHV.